Below are 16 T cell receptor beta chains sequenced from a single sample in a study of T cells in Graves' hyperthyroidism and ophthalmopathy. RNA transcripts served as the template for amplifying TCR beta CDR3 regions. The HTBI set primed first-round TCR CDR3 RT-PCR. One entry per CDR3 protein results from TCRdb running MiXCR on the multiplex PCR reads. The table shows approximately 640,000 distinct CDR3 sequences, with about 45% occurring only once. Sequencing input: peripheral blood or thyroid tissue (not recorded which). Receptors originate from an adult man with Graves' disease, either hyperthyroidism or ophthalmopathy (not recorded which).

This rearrangement joins TRBV24-1 to TRBJ1-4; D remains ambiguous. CDR3 length equals 13 residues. From germline, CDR1 is KGHDR and CDR2 SFDVKD. The V end was cut by 4 bases, the J end by 0 bases, with 2 bases between. CDR3 sequence: CATSDPTNEKLFF. DNA of the CDR3: TGTGCCACCAGTGACCCAACTAATGAAAAACTGTTTTTT.

This clonotype was observed many times. This rearrangement joins TRBV7-9 to TRBJ1-4; D possibly corresponds to TRBD1 (6 bases). The CDR3 has 14 residues. CDR1 and CDR2 (germline): SEHNR, FQNEAQ (reference sequence). V dropped 3 bases and J dropped 7 bases, with 12 bases sitting between them. Here the CDR3 DNA reads TGTGCCAGCAGCTTTAGCACAGGGCTTGAAAAACTGTTTTTT. As protein: CASSFSTGLEKLFF.

The chain combines TRBV12-3 or TRBV12-4 with TRBJ1-2; the D gene is possibly TRBD1 (6 bases). V lost 7 bases and J lost 2, with 14 bases in between. This CDR3 has 14 amino acids. The CDR3: CASTTGQLNYGYTF. The CDR3 nucleotides read TGTGCCAGCACTACCGGACAGTTAAACTATGGCTACACCTTC.

The V and J genes are TRBV12-3 or TRBV12-4 and TRBJ1-2, with D perhaps matching TRBD1 (6 bases). The CDR3 has 14 residues. Between the trimmed V and J ends, which lost 6 bases and 5 bases, there was a span of 16 bases. The CDR3, as DNA: TGTGCCAGCAGCCAACTAATGACAGGTTATGGCTACACCTTC. Translating gives CASSQLMTGYGYTF.

This chain uses TRBV6-4 with TRBJ2-5, with D unclear. Trimming took off 7 bases at V and 4 bases at J, with 10 bases between the two ends. This CDR3 is built from 12 residues. Germline V gene lookup returns CDR1 MRHNA and CDR2 SNTAGT. The CDR3 spells CASTNQAETQYF. For the CDR3, the DNA is TGTGCCAGCACTAACCAGGCAGAGACCCAGTACTTC.

This clonotype was seen ten or more times. The V and J genes are TRBV5-4 and TRBJ1-2; D perhaps matches TRBD1 (5 bases). This CDR3 comprises 13 residues. In germline, CDR1 is SGHNT, CDR2 YYREEE (reference sequence). The V end was cut by 4 bases, the J end by 4 bases, with 11 bases between. CDR3 sequence reads: CASSVGASYGYTF. The DNA for the CDR3 is TGTGCCAGCAGCGTAGGGGCCAGCTATGGCTACACCTTC.

The chain combines TRBV20-1 with TRBJ2-5; D assignment may be TRBD1 or TRBD2 (5 bases each). V was clipped by 6 bases and J by 9 bases, with 17 bases between them. Germline lookup yields CDR1 DFQATT and CDR2 SNEGSKA (reference sequence). The CDR3 covers 12 residues. CDR3 nucleotides: TGCAGTGCCAAGATCTCCGGGACGTCCCAGTACTTC. This codes for CSAKISGTSQYF.

This clonotype was observed a single time. V is TRBV7-2 and J is TRBJ2-7; no clear D. The germline gives CDR1 SGHTA, CDR2 FQGNSA. The V and J ends lost 1 base and 4 bases respectively, with 8 bases between them. CDR3 size: 13 residues. In nucleotides, the CDR3 is TGTGCCAGCAGCTTAGTAGTGGCTTACGAGCAGTACTTC. Protein product: CASSLVVAYEQYF.

A few counts support this clonotype. The chain combines TRBV2 with TRBJ2-7; no reliable D call. Germline V gives CDR1 SNHLY, CDR2 FYNNEI. The ends were cut back, 2 bases at V and 3 bases at J, with 17 bases in the middle. The CDR3 runs to 16 residues. CDR3 nucleotides: TGTGCCAGCAGTGAAAGTACTCCACGGATGAACTACGAGCAGTACTTC. Translated, it gives CASSESTPRMNYEQYF. Complete variable domain (other parts from reference TRBV2 and TRBJ2-7): EPEVTQTPSHQVTQMGQEVILRCVPISNHLYFYWYRQILGQKVEFLVSFYNNEISEKSEIFDDQFSVERPDGSNFTLKIRSTKLEDSAMYFCASSESTPRMNYEQYFGPGTRLTVT.

The gene calls are TRBV7-8 and TRBJ1-1; possibly TRBD1 for D (5 bases). This CDR3 spans 13 amino acids. Germline V lookup: CDR1 SGHVS, CDR2 FQNEAQ. V was shortened by 8 bases and J by 7 bases, with 17 bases between the two germline ends. CDR3 region: CASSPGQQNEAFF. The CDR3 DNA is TGTGCCAGCTCACCCGGACAACAAAATGAAGCTTTCTTT.

V is TRBV7-9 and J is TRBJ1-3; TRBD1 matches 8 bases. CDR1 is SEHNR, CDR2 FQNEAQ, per germline (reference sequence). The CDR3 totals 15 residues. The junction had 8 bases not matched to a gene; V was cut back by 2 bases and J by 8 bases. The CDR3 DNA follows: TGTGCCAGCAGCTTATTCATCAGGGGGCAAGACACCATATATTTT. Amino acids: CASSLFIRGQDTIYF.

Ten or more counts support this clonotype. The CDR3 nucleotides read TGCAGCGTTGGTGGCATGAACACTGAAGCTTTCTTT. Translation: CSVGGMNTEAFF. V gene TRBV29-1 combines with J gene TRBJ1-1; D remains unclear. Trimming stripped 4 bases from V and 0 bases from J, with 6 bases between. CDR3 length: 12 residues. From germline, CDR1 is SQVTM and CDR2 ANQGSEA.

This chain joins TRBV11-1 and TRBJ1-1; D is unclear. Trimming cost V 6 bases and J 4 bases, with 15 bases left between them. The V gene's germline CDR1 is SGHAT and CDR2 FQDESV (reference sequence). CDR3 size: 14 residues. The CDR3 sequence: CASRAVGKGTEAFF. DNA of the CDR3: TGTGCCAGCAGGGCTGTTGGGAAGGGCACTGAAGCTTTCTTT. The variable domain in full, completed from reference TRBV11-1 and TRBJ1-1, reads EAEVAQSPRYKITEKSQAVAFWCDPISGHATLYWYRQILGQGPELLVQFQDESVVDDSQLPKDRFSAERLKGVDSTLKIQPAELGDSAMYLCASRAVGKGTEAFFGQGTRLTVV.

The chain uses TRBV15 and TRBJ1-4; D is unclear. The germline V gene encodes CDR1 LNHNV and CDR2 YYDKDF (reference sequence). V shed 0 bases and J shed 6 bases, with 8 bases lying between them. The CDR3 spans 14 residues. The DNA for the CDR3 is TGTGCCACCAGCAGAGAGTACCCCGATGAAAAACTGTTTTTT. Translation: CATSREYPDEKLFF. Using reference TRBV15 and TRBJ1-4 for the parts outside the CDR3, the full variable domain is DAMVIQNPRYQVTQFGKPVTLSCSQTLNHNVMYWYQQKSSQAPKLLFHYYDKDFNNEADTPDNFQSRRPNTSFCFLDIRSPGLGDTAMYLCATSREYPDEKLFFGSGTQLSVL.

There are many counts of this clonotype. CDR3 loop: CSVGDRRGGYTF. CDR3 sequence (DNA): TGCAGCGTTGGGGACAGGAGGGGTGGCTACACCTTC. The V call is TRBV29-1, the J call TRBJ1-2, with 8 bases fitting TRBD1. Losses at the gene ends were 4 bases for V and 7 bases for J; bases not matched to a gene: 5. This CDR3 region has 12 residues. Germline V CDR1 and CDR2: SQVTM, ANQGSEA. The full variable domain, with the rest looked up from reference TRBV29-1 and TRBJ1-2, is SAVISQKPSRDICQRGTSLTIQCQVDSQVTMMFWYRQQPGQSLTLIATANQGSEATYESGFVIDKFPISRPNLTFSTLTVSNMSPEDSSIYLCSVGDRRGGYTFGSGTRLTVV.

The chain joins TRBV2 to TRBJ1-5, with a possible D match to TRBD1 (5 bases). Trimming pared 5 bases from V and 5 bases from J, leaving 16 bases between. This CDR3 is built from 15 residues. The germline CDR1 and CDR2 sequences are SNHLY and FYNNEI. The CDR3 region is CASSLASDRHQPQHF. Written as DNA, the CDR3 is TGTGCCAGCAGTTTAGCCTCCGACAGACATCAGCCCCAGCATTTT.